The 21 T cell receptor beta chains reported below all come from one sample, sequenced in a study of T cell changes during pregnancy in multiple sclerosis. Only in-frame clones appear in the TCRdb table, and some are missing; sequencing was by immunoSEQ multiplex PCR. The data hold 40,000 to 45,000 clones, with approximately 94% observed a single time. The sequencing here drew on CD4+ T cells from peripheral blood mononuclear cells, taken in the third trimester of pregnancy. Source of these receptors: a female donor with multiple sclerosis, enrolled in a pregnancy study.

The J gene is TRBJ1-6, the V gene TRBV7-2; maybe TRBD1 (5 bases). Trimming took 10 bases from V and 9 from J, leaving 16 bases between them. This CDR3 comprises 13 residues. Germline values: CDR1 SGHTA, CDR2 FQGNSA. The CDR3 DNA follows: TGTGCCACCCAGGGAGGCAGAGTTTCACCCCTCCACTTT. This sequence encodes CATQGGRVSPLHF. The full variable domain, its missing parts supplied by reference TRBV7-2 and TRBJ1-6, is GAGVSQSPSNKVTEKGKDVELRCDPISGHTALYWYRQSLGQGLEFLIYFQGNSAPDKSGLPSDRFSAERTGGSVSTLTIQRTQQEDSAVYLCATQGGRVSPLHFGNGTRLTVT.

The chain couples TRBV7-9 to TRBJ2-7; TRBD2 matches at 7 bases. CDR3 size: 15 residues. The J segment lost 0 bases and the V segment lost 1 base, leaving 3 bases of the junction unmatched. The germline CDR1 and CDR2 sequences are SEHNR and FQNEAQ (reference sequence). The CDR3, as DNA: TGTGCCAGCAGCTTAGGTACGGGGGGCTCCTACGAGCAGTACTTC. It is translated as CASSLGTGGSYEQYF. The full variable domain, rest sourced from reference TRBV7-9 and TRBJ2-7, is DTGVSQNPRHKITKRGQNVTFRCDPISEHNRLYWYRQTLGQGPEFLTYFQNEAQLEKSRLLSDRFSAERPKGSFSTLEIQRTEQGDSAMYLCASSLGTGGSYEQYFGPGTRLTVT.

The chain has TRBV14 and TRBJ2-3, with TRBD2 matching 8 bases. CDR1 SGHDN and CDR2 FVKESK come from the germline V gene. The CDR3 is made up of 14 amino acids. The ends lost 3 bases at V and 6 bases at J; junction bases unmatched: 5. CDR3 loop: CASSHSGLVDTQYF. The CDR3 region has the DNA TGTGCCAGCAGCCACTCGGGACTAGTTGATACGCAGTATTTT.

The genes are TRBV5-1 and TRBJ1-4; TRBD1 might be the D (5 bases). The CDR3 totals 14 residues. The germline CDR1 and CDR2 sequences are SGHRS and YFSETQ. V gave up 0 bases and J gave up 4 bases, with 7 bases separating them. This CDR3 is CASSLGDSNEKLFF. The CDR3 nucleotides are TGCGCCAGCAGCTTGGGCGACAGTAATGAAAAACTGTTTTTT.

The chain carries TRBV5-1 and TRBJ2-5; TRBD2 agrees at 8 bases. From germline, CDR1 is SGHRS and CDR2 YFSETQ. The CDR3 runs to 16 residues. Trimming removed 1 base from V and 2 bases from J; junction bases left unmatched: 7. The CDR3 reads CASSLSSGSGQETQYF. The CDR3 bases are TGCGCCAGCAGCTTGTCAAGCGGGAGTGGACAAGAGACCCAGTACTTC.

The chain joins TRBV28 to TRBJ2-4; a possible D gene is TRBD2 (5 bases). The CDR3 sequence is 13 residues long. V lost 5 bases and J 7 bases, leaving 12 bases between the germline ends. Germline V CDR1 and CDR2: MDHEN, SYDVKM. This CDR3 is CASSPSGLNIQYF. The CDR3 nucleotides read TGTGCCAGCAGTCCCTCAGGACTCAACATTCAGTACTTC.

The chain has TRBV2 and TRBJ2-7, with 8 bases that match TRBD1. The V gene end was trimmed by 8 bases and the J gene end by 3 bases; junction bases not matched to a gene: 9. Germline V gene data show CDR1 as SNHLY and CDR2 as FYNNEI. The CDR3 is 14 amino acids. For the CDR3, the DNA is TGTGCCAGCTCGCTACAGGGGGATCGCTACGAGCAGTACTTC. The encoded protein is CASSLQGDRYEQYF.

To note about this clone: At the DNA level, this CDR3 is encoded by other sequences in the same sample as well. The chain has TRBV5-4 and TRBJ2-2; 11 bases are a match to TRBD1. Germline V gene sequence: CDR1 SGHNT, CDR2 YYREEE (reference sequence). CDR3 size: 16 residues. V shed 0 bases, J shed 4 bases, and the junction held 2 bases outside the gene matches. The CDR3 protein is CASSLGGTGGTGELFF. CDR3 nucleotide sequence: TGTGCCAGCAGCTTGGGGGGGACAGGGGGCACCGGGGAGCTGTTTTTT. Filled out from reference TRBV5-4 and TRBJ2-2, the complete variable domain reads ETGVTQSPTHLIKTRGQQVTLRCSSQSGHNTVSWYQQALGQGPQFIFQYYREEENGRGNFPPRFSGLQFPNYSSELNVNALELDDSALYLCASSLGGTGGTGELFFGEGSRLTVL.

V and J are TRBV4-2 and TRBJ2-7, with TRBD2 identical over 16 bases. J lost 6 bases, V lost 3 bases, and 11 bases had no gene match. Germline CDR1 is LGHNA and CDR2 is YNFKEQ. The CDR3 consists of 18 residues. In DNA, the CDR3 is TGTGCCAGCAGCCAGAGATTGGGACTAGCGGGAGGGCCCTCCGAGCAGTACTTC. This encodes CASSQRLGLAGGPSEQYF.

This clone was counted only a few times. The CDR3 DNA follows: TGTGCCACCAGAGCCGGGACAGGGCGGACTGAAGCTTTCTTT. Amino acids: CATRAGTGRTEAFF. The chain joins TRBV19 to TRBJ1-1; the match to TRBD1 covers 9 bases. The trim removed 10 bases at V and 5 bases at J, leaving 11 bases unmatched. CDR3 size: 14 residues. CDR1 and CDR2 (germline): LNHDA, SQIVND (reference sequence).

The chain uses TRBV28 and TRBJ1-1; D call uncertain. CDR1 MDHEN and CDR2 SYDVKM come from the germline V gene. With 6 bases removed from V and 4 bases from J, the gap between germline ends came to 15 bases. The CDR3 has 14 residues. The chain's CDR3 is CASSLLAGVTEAFF. The CDR3, as DNA: TGTGCCAGCAGCTTACTGGCGGGCGTCACTGAAGCTTTCTTT.

The genes are TRBV18 and TRBJ2-1; TRBD2 agrees at 13 bases. Germline V lookup: CDR1 KGHSH, CDR2 LQKENI. CDR3 length: 16 residues. V gave up 3 bases and J gave up 7 bases; unmatched junction bases: 6. This chain's CDR3 is CASSPSGLAGANEQFF. The CDR3 region has the DNA TGTGCCAGCTCACCTTCCGGACTAGCGGGAGCGAATGAGCAGTTCTTC.

This clone was detected only once. The chain uses TRBV5-1 and TRBJ1-4; 7 nucleotides match TRBD1. The trim removed 6 bases at V and 8 bases at J, leaving 13 bases unmatched. The CDR3 contains 15 residues. Germline V gives CDR1 SGHRS, CDR2 YFSETQ. The CDR3, as DNA: TGCGCCAGCACCTTTAGCGGGAGGACAGGCGAAAAACTGTTTTTT. Its translation: CASTFSGRTGEKLFF. Supplemented by reference TRBV5-1 and TRBJ1-4, the full variable domain reads KAGVTQTPRYLIKTRGQQVTLSCSPISGHRSVSWYQQTPGQGLQFLFEYFSETQRNKGNFPGRFSGRQFSNSRSEMNVSTLELGDSALYLCASTFSGRTGEKLFFGSGTQLSVL.

The rearrangement joins TRBV7-2 to TRBJ2-3; D possibly corresponds to TRBD1 (5 bases). This CDR3 contains 14 residues. Germline assignment: CDR1 SGHTA and CDR2 FQGNSA. V was shortened by 2 bases and J by 3 bases, with 9 bases between the two germline ends. This chain's CDR3 is CASSLNAGTDTQYF. Written as DNA, the CDR3 is TGTGCCAGCAGCTTAAACGCAGGGACAGATACGCAGTATTTT. Based on the CDR3 plus reference TRBV7-2 and TRBJ2-3, the full variable domain is GAGVSQSPSNKVTEKGKDVELRCDPISGHTALYWYRQSLGQGLEFLIYFQGNSAPDKSGLPSDRFSAERTGGSVSTLTIQRTQQEDSAVYLCASSLNAGTDTQYFGPGTRLTVL.

The chain recombines TRBV7-3 with TRBJ1-2, with a tentative D call TRBD1 (6 bases). This CDR3 has 15 amino acids. Per the germline V gene, CDR1 is SGHTA and CDR2 is FQGTGA. V dropped 4 bases and J dropped 5 bases, with 17 bases sitting between them. CDR3 region: CASSSPARGSYGYTF. The CDR3 nucleotides are TGTGCCAGCAGCTCCCCGGCCAGGGGTTCATATGGCTACACCTTC.

The chain has TRBV25-1 and TRBJ2-5; D unresolved. The DNA matches TRBJ2-7 better at its end, which makes the J call doubtful. This CDR3 comprises 13 residues. Germline assignment: CDR1 MGHDK and CDR2 SYGVNS. CDR3 protein: CASSPGSSYEQYF. DNA of the CDR3: TGTGCCAGCAGTCCCGGTAGCTCCTACGAGCAGTACTTC.

This clone was counted a few times. The chain carries TRBV6-5 and TRBJ2-7; 8 bases are shared with TRBD2. This CDR3 contains 15 residues. The V gene's germline CDR1 is MNHEY and CDR2 SVGAGI. Unmatched junction bases numbered 11, after V lost 6 bases and J lost 4 bases. CDR3 coding DNA: TGTGCCAGCAGGGACCTAGCGGGCCTTTTTTACGAGCAGTACTTC. It codes for CASRDLAGLFYEQYF.

V and J are TRBV27 and TRBJ1-5; weak D call: TRBD1 (5 bases). CDR1 and CDR2 (germline): MNHEY, SMNVEV (reference sequence). This CDR3 has 13 amino acids. V dropped 4 bases and J dropped 7 bases, with 11 bases sitting between them. CDR3 in DNA: TGTGCCAGCAGTTCGAGACCAGGGCAGCCCCAGCATTTT. It translates to CASSSRPGQPQHF.

This chain uses TRBV28 with TRBJ2-3, with 9 bases lining up with TRBD2. Germline CDR1 and CDR2: MDHEN and SYDVKM. This CDR3 is built from 16 residues. Unmatched junction bases numbered 8, after V lost 1 base and J lost 6 bases. This CDR3 reads CASSLSGGRVDDTQYF. CDR3 DNA: TGTGCCAGCAGTTTATCCGGCGGGAGGGTAGACGATACGCAGTATTTT.

The J gene is TRBJ2-1, the V gene TRBV11-2, with D possibly TRBD2 on 5 matching bases. The germline V gene encodes CDR1 SGHAT and CDR2 FQNNGV. This CDR3 contains 12 residues. V lost 1 base to trimming and J lost 12 bases, with 10 bases between them. As DNA, the CDR3 is TGTGCCAGCAGCTTAGTTTCGGCGGGGCAGTTCTTC. Amino acid sequence: CASSLVSAGQFF.

The genes are TRBV6-5 and TRBJ2-1, with 9 bases that match TRBD1. Germline V gene lookup returns CDR1 MNHEY and CDR2 SVGAGI. The V and J ends lost 2 bases and 6 bases, in that order; junction bases with no gene match: 8. This CDR3 comprises 16 residues. The CDR3 spells CASSYAGQGFINEQFF. For the CDR3, the DNA is TGTGCCAGCAGTTACGCTGGACAGGGGTTTATCAATGAGCAGTTCTTC.